This T cell receptor (beta chain) was retrieved from a study of blood T cell repertoires in COVID-19. Study information: Specimens from acute and convalescent COVID-19 originated in the United States, Italy and Spain.

TCRdb's copy holds only in-frame clones and misses some; the assay was immunoSEQ multiplex PCR. The data hold tens of thousands of clones, with 86% observed a single time. Trimming took 6 bases from V and 6 from J, leaving 17 bases between them. The CDR3 is 14 amino acids. CDR1 PRHDT and CDR2 FYEKMQ come from the germline V gene (reference sequence). The source is a man aged 50 or older with active COVID-19. The sample taken for sequencing was peripheral blood. The J gene is TRBJ2-5, the V gene TRBV13; TRBD2 is a possible D gene (6 bases). CDR3 nucleotides: TGTGCCAGCAGACAGGCCCTGGGAGGACAGACCCAGTACTTC. It yields the protein CASRQALGGQTQYF.